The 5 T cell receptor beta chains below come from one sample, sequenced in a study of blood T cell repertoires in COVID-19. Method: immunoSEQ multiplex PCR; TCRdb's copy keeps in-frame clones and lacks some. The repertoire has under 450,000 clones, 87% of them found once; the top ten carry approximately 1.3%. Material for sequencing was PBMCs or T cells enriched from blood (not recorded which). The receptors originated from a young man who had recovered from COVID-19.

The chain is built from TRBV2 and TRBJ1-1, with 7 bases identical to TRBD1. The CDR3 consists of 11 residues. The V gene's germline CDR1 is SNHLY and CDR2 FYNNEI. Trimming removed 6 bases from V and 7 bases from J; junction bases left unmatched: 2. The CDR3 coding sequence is TGTGCCAGCAGGGGACAGATTGAAGCTTTCTTT. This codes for CASRGQIEAFF.

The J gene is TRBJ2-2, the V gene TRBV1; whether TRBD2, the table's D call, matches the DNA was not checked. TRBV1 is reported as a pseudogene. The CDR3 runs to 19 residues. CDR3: CTSRSPSGQSREGTGELFF. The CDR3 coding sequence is TGCACCAGCAGATCTCCCAGTGGACAGTCCCGGGAGGGCACCGGGGAGCTGTTTTTT.

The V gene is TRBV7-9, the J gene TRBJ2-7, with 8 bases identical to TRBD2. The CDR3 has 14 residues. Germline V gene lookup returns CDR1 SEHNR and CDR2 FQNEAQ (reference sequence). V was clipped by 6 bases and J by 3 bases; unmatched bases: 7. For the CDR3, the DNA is TGTGCCAGCAGTGGTACGGGGGGGCTCTACGAGCAGTACTTC. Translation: CASSGTGGLYEQYF.

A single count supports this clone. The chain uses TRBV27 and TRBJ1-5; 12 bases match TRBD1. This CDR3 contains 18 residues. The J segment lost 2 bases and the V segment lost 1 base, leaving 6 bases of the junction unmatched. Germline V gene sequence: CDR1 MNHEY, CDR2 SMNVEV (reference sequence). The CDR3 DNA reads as TGTGCCAGCAGTTTATGGGGGACAGGGGGCGCAGGCAATCAGCCCCAGCATTTT. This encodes CASSLWGTGGAGNQPQHF.

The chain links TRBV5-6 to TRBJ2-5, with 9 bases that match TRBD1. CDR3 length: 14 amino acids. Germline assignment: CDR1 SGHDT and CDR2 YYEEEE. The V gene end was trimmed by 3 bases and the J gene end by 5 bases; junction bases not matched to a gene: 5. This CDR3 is CASSSTGGGETQYF. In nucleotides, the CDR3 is TGTGCCAGCAGCTCTACAGGGGGCGGGGAGACCCAGTACTTC.